This TCR beta chain was retrieved from a study of early T cells in non-severe SARS-CoV-2 infection. The CDR3 extends over 14 amino acids. Germline V lookup: CDR1 MRHNA, CDR2 SNTAGT. V was pared by 3 bases and J by 7 bases, with 6 bases of the junction left unmatched. This clonotype came up a few times. Via MiXCR, TCRdb re-called the 5' RACE reads, giving one row per CDR3 protein. This table holds some 100,000 distinct CDR3 sequences, about 14% found once. What was sequenced was whole blood. The TCR originated in an adult who was a healthcare worker with PCR-confirmed SARS-CoV-2 infection or an uninfected control (not recorded which). The rearrangement joins TRBV6-4 to TRBJ2-1; 7 bases map to TRBD2. The CDR3 nucleotides read TGTGCCAGCAGTGAGCGGGGGTATGTTAATGAGCAGTTCTTC. This gives the protein CASSERGYVNEQFF.